The table lists the clone carrying this TCR beta chain with many counts. Antigen specificity is unknown. These data are taken from a study of T cells in Graves' hyperthyroidism and ophthalmopathy. TCR beta CDR3 regions were amplified from RNA. The HTBI primer set drove a first-round RT-PCR of the TCR CDR3. TCRdb reprocessed the multiplex PCR reads via MiXCR and lists one record per CDR3 protein. Seen here are around 610,000 distinct CDR3 sequences, roughly 15% observed once, and the top ten hold 3.5% to 4.5%. Ophthalmopathy patients showed a Clinical Activity Score of at least 3, NOSPECS grade of at least 4 and duration under 3 months. The authors obtained PBMCs from over 8.5 ml of fresh peripheral blood. Trimming cost V 5 bases and J 5 bases, with 9 bases left between them. The CDR3 has 12 residues. Germline loops: CDR1 SEHNR, CDR2 FQNEAQ (reference sequence). General study points: Stable hyperthyroidism and ophthalmopathy were separated using 13 V-J signatures. Blood also contained most expanded thyroid clonotypes above 0.001.

Sequenced material: blood. The origin of this receptor is a woman aged 40-49 years with Graves' ophthalmopathy. The gene calls are TRBV7-9 and TRBJ1-2; D is undetermined. CDR3 residues: CASSPYPYGYTF. As DNA, the CDR3 is TGTGCCAGCAGCCCTTACCCGTATGGCTACACCTTC.